Below, 7 T cell receptor beta chains from the same sample are listed, as sequenced in a study of cytomegalovirus exposure and HLA in healthy donors listed by TCRdb under 2017. Library construction relied on the immunoSEQ multiplex PCR assay. A mixture of 60 forward primers for TCR Vbeta segments and 13 reverse primers for TCR Jbeta segments was used in the multiplex PCR. TCRdb mirrors the immuneACCESS table, restricted to in-frame sequences. Some clones are absent from its copies; in checked studies, under half trace to an unresolved V gene, and the reason for the others is unknown. This sample comprises hundreds of thousands of clones, 60% to 80% of them detected only once. Of the sample, approximately 2% is held by the ten largest clones. The sequencing input was PBMCs. The receptors were gathered from a male donor in good health and CMV-seronegative.

This sequence joins TRBV4-1 and TRBJ2-5; 9 bases line up with TRBD1. The DNA end is more similar to TRBJ2-7, so the J call may be wrong. The CDR3 is 14 amino acids. Germline loops: CDR1 MGHRA, CDR2 YSYEKL. The CDR3 region is CASSHPGTGYEQYF. CDR3 DNA sequence: TGCGCCAGCAGCCACCCCGGGACAGGGTACGAGCAGTACTTC.

V and J are TRBV9 and TRBJ1-2; 8 bases line up with TRBD1. V shed 0 bases, J shed 2 bases, and the junction held 6 bases outside the gene matches. The length of the CDR3 is 16 residues. Germline CDR1 and CDR2: SGDLS and YYNGEE. CDR3 region: CASSVARQGRNYGYTF. The CDR3 coding sequence is TGTGCCAGCAGCGTAGCTCGACAGGGGAGGAACTATGGCTACACCTTC.

The chain combines TRBV7-9 with TRBJ2-7; 7 positions agree with TRBD1. CDR3 length equals 15 residues. The J segment lost 2 bases and the V segment lost 5 bases, leaving 9 bases of the junction unmatched. Germline V gene lookup returns CDR1 SEHNR and CDR2 FQNEAQ (reference sequence). CDR3 protein: CASSHRDSITYEQYF. In DNA, the CDR3 is TGTGCCAGCAGCCACCGGGACAGTATTACCTACGAGCAGTACTTC. The entire variable domain, with the rest obtained from reference TRBV7-9 and TRBJ2-7, is as follows: DTGVSQNPRHKITKRGQNVTFRCDPISEHNRLYWYRQTLGQGPEFLTYFQNEAQLEKSRLLSDRFSAERPKGSFSTLEIQRTEQGDSAMYLCASSHRDSITYEQYFGPGTRLTVT.

The chain carries TRBV2 and TRBJ2-5; TRBD2 matches at 9 bases. Trimming cost V 8 bases and J 5 bases; bases outside gene matches: 15. This CDR3 is built from 16 residues. The germline CDR1 and CDR2 sequences are SNHLY and FYNNEI. The CDR3 loop is CASAPGLANLWETQYF. The CDR3 bases are TGTGCCAGCGCCCCGGGACTAGCAAATCTTTGGGAGACCCAGTACTTC.

The chain couples TRBV10-3 to TRBJ2-5; 12 positions match TRBD2. With V trimmed by 6 bases and J by 4 bases, 6 bases remained unmatched. Germline V gives CDR1 ENHRY, CDR2 SYGVKD. The CDR3 has 15 amino acids. DNA for the CDR3: TGTGCCATCAGCACGACTAGCGGGAGTGGAGAGACCCAGTACTTC. Translating it yields CAISTTSGSGETQYF.

J is TRBJ1-1 and V is TRBV7-6; a possible D gene is TRBD1 (6 bases). The germline gives CDR1 SGHVS, CDR2 FNYEAQ. This CDR3 has 16 residues. V was pared by 2 bases and J by 4 bases, with 17 bases between. The CDR3 here is CASSLRHSTGSTEAFF. In DNA form, the CDR3 reads TGTGCCAGCAGCTTACGCCACTCTACAGGGAGCACTGAAGCTTTCTTT.

Details on this clone: Other DNA sequences in the sample encode the same CDR3. The V and J genes are TRBV7-9 and TRBJ1-4; 10 positions match TRBD1. The CDR3 covers 19 residues. Per the germline V gene, CDR1 is SEHNR and CDR2 is FQNEAQ (reference sequence). V lost 3 bases to trimming and J lost 2 bases; unmatched junction nucleotides: 12. CDR3 sequence reads: CASSFPGDRGKSTNEKLFF. As DNA, the CDR3 is TGTGCCAGCAGCTTCCCCGGGGACAGGGGAAAGAGTACTAATGAAAAACTGTTTTTT.